This T cell receptor beta chain was found in a study of shared clonotypes between healthy human individuals. The study's findings and limits: Estimated richness values were generally larger in naive subsets than in memory subsets.

Naive CD4+ cells were CD45RA-selected; the remaining cells were memory. Genomic DNA belonging to each subset was distributed in equal measure over several immunoSEQ plates. As originally analysed: With immunoSEQ giving junction-only sequences and no quality scores, filtering differed. The assay was immunoSEQ multiplex PCR, and TCRdb's table has in-frame clones only and misses some. V, J and clone size are those of that table, while D and trimming were read from the DNA. Of 1,500,000 or so clones listed, approximately 98.5% are singletons. About this clone: What it binds is not known.

The sequenced material came from naive CD4+ T cells sorted from blood. Subset noted: CD45RA+ positively selected. The sequence was collected from a young man in good health.

For the CDR3, the DNA is TGCGCCAGCAGCTTGGTAGCGGGGACAGGGGGAGTAGATACGCAGTATTTT. Translating gives CASSLVAGTGGVDTQYF. The J gene is TRBJ2-3, the V gene TRBV5-1; 11 bases are shared with TRBD1. This CDR3 is 17 amino acids long. Germline lookup yields CDR1 SGHRS and CDR2 YFSETQ. Germline trimming cut 0 bases from V and 5 bases from J; bases unmatched to any gene: 8.